This TCR beta chain appears in the sequencing data of a study of cytomegalovirus exposure and HLA in healthy donors. This clone was detected a few times. The germline CDR1 and CDR2 sequences are SNHLY and FYNNEI. This CDR3 region has 15 residues. V was pared by 6 bases and J by 10 bases, with 12 bases of the junction left unmatched. PCR amplification relied on 60 Vbeta primers (plus 13 Jbeta primers). Produced via immunoSEQ multiplex PCR; TCRdb's table is partial and in-frame only. The sample carries just over 150,000 clones, approximately 80% recorded once. The rearrangement joins TRBV2 to TRBJ1-6; TRBD1 aligns across 7 bases. This TCR was recovered from a man aged 18 to 35 in good health and CMV-seronegative. The specimen sequenced was PBMCs. CDR3 DNA sequence: TGTGCCAGCAGACCTCAGGGGACAGCTAGCTCACCCCTCCACTTT. Translated: CASRPQGTASSPLHF.